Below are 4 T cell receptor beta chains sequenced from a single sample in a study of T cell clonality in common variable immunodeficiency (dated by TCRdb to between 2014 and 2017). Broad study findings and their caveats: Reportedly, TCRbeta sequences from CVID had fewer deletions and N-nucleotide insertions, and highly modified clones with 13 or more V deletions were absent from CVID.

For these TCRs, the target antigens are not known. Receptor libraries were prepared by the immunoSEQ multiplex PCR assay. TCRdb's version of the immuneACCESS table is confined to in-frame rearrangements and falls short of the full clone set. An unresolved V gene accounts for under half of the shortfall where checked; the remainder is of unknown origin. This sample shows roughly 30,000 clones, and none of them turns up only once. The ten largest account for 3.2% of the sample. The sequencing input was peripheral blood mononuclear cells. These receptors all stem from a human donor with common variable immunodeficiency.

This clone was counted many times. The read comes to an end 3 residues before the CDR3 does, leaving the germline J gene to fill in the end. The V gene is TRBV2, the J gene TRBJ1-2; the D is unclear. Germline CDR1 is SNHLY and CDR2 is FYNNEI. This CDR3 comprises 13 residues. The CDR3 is CASRKEGLRGYTF. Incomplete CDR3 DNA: TGTGCCAGCAGGAAGGAAGGGCTCCGCGGC.

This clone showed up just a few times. CDR3 residues: CASSQGQGGGYTF. The covered CDR3 bases are TGTGCCAGCTCGCAAGGACAGGGCGGCGGC. The chain uses TRBV18 and TRBJ1-2, with TRBD1 matching over 8 bases. The CDR3 end is not reached by the read, which stops 3 residues before it; the germline J gene fills it in. Per germline, CDR1 KGHSH and CDR2 LQKENI. The CDR3 loop spans 13 amino acids.

Incomplete CDR3 DNA: TGTGCCAGCAGCTTAGGATCTAGCGGGATCTACGAG. Its protein product is CASSLGSSGIYE. The entire CDR3 reads CASSLGSSGIYEQYF. This chain joins TRBV7-2 and TRBJ2-7; TRBD2 aligns across 9 bases. The DNA ends 3 residues before the CDR3 does, and the rest of the CDR3 is filled in from the germline J gene. Trimming removed 1 base from V and 3 bases from J; junction bases left unmatched: 4. CDR3 length: 15 amino acids. The germline V gene encodes CDR1 SGHTA and CDR2 FQGNSA.

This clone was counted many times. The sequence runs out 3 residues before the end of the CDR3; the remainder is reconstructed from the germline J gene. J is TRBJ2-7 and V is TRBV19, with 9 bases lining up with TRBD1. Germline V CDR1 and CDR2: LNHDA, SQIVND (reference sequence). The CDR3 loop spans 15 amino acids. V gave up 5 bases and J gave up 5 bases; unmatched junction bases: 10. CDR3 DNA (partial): TGTGCCAGTAGTCTATCGACAGGGGGTGCCGACGAG. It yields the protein CASSLSTGGADE. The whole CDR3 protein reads CASSLSTGGADEQYF. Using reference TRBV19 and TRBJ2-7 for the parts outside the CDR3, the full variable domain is DGGITQSPKYLFRKEGQNVTLSCEQNLNHDAMYWYRQDPGQGLRLIYYSQIVNDFQKGDIAEGYSVSREKKESFPLTVTSAQKNPTAFYLCASSLSTGGADEQYFGPGTRLTVT.